This T cell receptor beta chain was documented in a study of response to subunit inactivated influenza vaccine. Study results and caveats: Only a handful of new T cells, the authors suggested, are recruited with each seasonal influenza vaccination.

Trimming removed 4 bases from V and 3 bases from J; junction bases left unmatched: 8. This CDR3 is 16 amino acids long. The germline CDR1 and CDR2 sequences are DFQATT and SNEGSKA (reference sequence). TCRdb recomputed calls from the RT-PCR reads with MiXCR, one row per CDR3 protein. The sample shows some 800,000 distinct CDR3 sequences, about 20% of them seen only once. About this clonotype: Antigen unknown.

This sequence joins TRBV20-1 and TRBJ2-7, with 14 bases fitting TRBD2. Sequencing was performed on PBMCs from blood, taken 5 days after vaccination. The sequence was collected from a man aged 45 to 65 who received an inactivated influenza vaccine. This chain's CDR3 is CSAIRLAGGSVYEQYF. Here the CDR3 DNA reads TGCAGTGCTATACGACTAGCGGGAGGGTCGGTCTACGAGCAGTACTTC.